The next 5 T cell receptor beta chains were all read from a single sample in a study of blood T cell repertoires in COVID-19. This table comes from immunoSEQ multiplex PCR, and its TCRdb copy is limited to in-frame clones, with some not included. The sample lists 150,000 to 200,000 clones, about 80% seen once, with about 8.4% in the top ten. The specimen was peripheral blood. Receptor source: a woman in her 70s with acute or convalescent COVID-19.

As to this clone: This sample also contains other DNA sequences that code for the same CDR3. The CDR3 loop is CASSLQGSYNSPLHF. In nucleotides, the CDR3 is TGTGCCAGCAGTTTACAGGGGAGCTATAATTCACCCCTCCACTTT. V usage is TRBV9 and J usage is TRBJ1-6, with 7 bases that match TRBD1. V trimming: 5 bases; J trimming: 3 bases; junction bases outside the gene matches: 5. The germline CDR1 and CDR2 sequences are SGDLS and YYNGEE. The length of the CDR3 is 15 residues. Full variable domain (outside the CDR3, taken from reference TRBV9 and TRBJ1-6): DSGVTQTPKHLITATGQRVTLRCSPRSGDLSVYWYQQSLDQGLQFLIQYYNGEERAKGNILERFSAQQFPDLHSELNLSSLELGDSALYFCASSLQGSYNSPLHFGNGTRLTVT.

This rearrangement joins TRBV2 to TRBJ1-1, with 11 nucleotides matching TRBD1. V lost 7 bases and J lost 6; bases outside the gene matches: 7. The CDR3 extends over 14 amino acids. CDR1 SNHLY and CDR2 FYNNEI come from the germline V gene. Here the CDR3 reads CASIRDRGGSEAFF. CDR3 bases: TGTGCCAGCATTCGGGACAGGGGGGGATCTGAAGCTTTCTTT.

CDR3 amino acids: CASSLEQGATYEQYF. CDR3 sequence (DNA): TGTGCCAGCAGCTTAGAACAGGGGGCTACCTACGAGCAGTACTTC. This chain links TRBV11-2 with TRBJ2-7; 9 bases fit TRBD1. The V segment lost 0 bases and the J segment 2 bases; nucleotides outside the gene matches: 2. The CDR3 is 15 amino acids. CDR1 is SGHAT and CDR2 is FQNNGV in the germline V gene.

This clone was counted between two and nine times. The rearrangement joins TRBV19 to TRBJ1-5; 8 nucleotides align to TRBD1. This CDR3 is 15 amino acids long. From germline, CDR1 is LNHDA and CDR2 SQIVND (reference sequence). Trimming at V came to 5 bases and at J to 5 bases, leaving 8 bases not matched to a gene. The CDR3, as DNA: TGTGCCAGTAGTTCGCAATACAGGGGGGATCAGCCCCAGCATTTT. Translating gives CASSSQYRGDQPQHF.

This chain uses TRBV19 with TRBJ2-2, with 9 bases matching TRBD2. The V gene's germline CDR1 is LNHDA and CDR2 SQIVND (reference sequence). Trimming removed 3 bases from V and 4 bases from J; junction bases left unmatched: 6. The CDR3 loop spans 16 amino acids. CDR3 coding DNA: TGTGCCAGTAGTATCCAACCGGGACTAGCCACCGGGGAGCTGTTTTTT. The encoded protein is CASSIQPGLATGELFF.